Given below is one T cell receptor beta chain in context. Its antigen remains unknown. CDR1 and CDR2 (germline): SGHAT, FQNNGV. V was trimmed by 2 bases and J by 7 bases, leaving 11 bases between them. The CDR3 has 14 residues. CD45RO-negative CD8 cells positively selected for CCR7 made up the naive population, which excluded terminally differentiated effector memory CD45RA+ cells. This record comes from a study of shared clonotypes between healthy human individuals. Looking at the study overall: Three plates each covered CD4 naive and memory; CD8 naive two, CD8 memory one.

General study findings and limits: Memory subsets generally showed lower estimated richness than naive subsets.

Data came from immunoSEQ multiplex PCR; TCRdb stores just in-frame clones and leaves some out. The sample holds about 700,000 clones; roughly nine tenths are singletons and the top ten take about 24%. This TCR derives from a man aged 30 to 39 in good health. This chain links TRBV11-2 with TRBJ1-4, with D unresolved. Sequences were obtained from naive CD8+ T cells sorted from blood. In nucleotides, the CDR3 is TGTGCCAGCAGCTTAACCCCCCGGGGTGAAAAACTGTTTTTT. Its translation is CASSLTPRGEKLFF.